The T cell receptor (beta chain) described here comes from a study of T cell repertoires in cytomegalovirus infection (dated by TCRdb to about 2019). Study-level background: Donor HLA type was relevant to the analysis, as public TCR beta signatures indicated carriage of CMV infection together with the matching HLA type. Study-wide findings and limitations: In both this cohort and an independent approximately 400-donor cohort, the cumulative frequency of public TCR beta family members distinguished carriers of CMV infection plus the relevant HLA type. The ex vivo response was dominated by HLA-C-restricted CMV-specific TCR beta clonotypes, which also provided the single most frequent clonotype in two of eight donors.

The CDR3 runs 14 amino acids, cysteine and phenylalanine included. The DNA shown is the 42-base CDR3, in frame from base 1. Taken from the germline V gene, the CDR1 and CDR2 loops are SGHDT and YYEEEE. Compared with germline, V lacks 4 bases and J lacks 9 bases; bases without a gene match: 9. Reads for this sample came from an Illumina HiSeq 1500. Through fastp at Q25 and MiXCR, TCRdb rebuilt clones from the public reads, retaining in-frame beta chains. CDR3 protein duplicates are merged, each entry listing the most common genes and DNA. Here the sample has under 250,000 distinct CDR3 sequences; 6.5% occur a single time. Around 6% of the sample is taken by the ten largest. To note about this clonotype: Its cognate antigen has yet to be identified. No quality values exist for individual bases; no much larger clone is one base distant.

Specimen: PBMCs. This chain joins TRBV5-6 to TRBJ2-4; TRBD2 lines up with 8 middle nucleotides. This TCR derives from a human donor in good health (CMV status not recorded). Some clones in this sample may be carry-over from other donors' samples. The CDR3 region: CASSLGGALAIQYF. At the DNA level, the sequence is TGTGCCAGCAGCCTCGGGGGGGCTTTGGCCATTCAGTACTTC.